The 29 T cell receptor beta chains in this list originate from one sample, sequenced in a study of human T cells and chemical hapten exposure. Each CDR3 protein is one row after TCRdb ran MiXCR on the RACE reads. The sample holds 80,000 to 100,000 distinct CDR3 sequences; 10% to 14% are singletons and the top ten take approximately 3.4%. Time point: pre-sensitization, week 0. The treatment is: therapeutic diphenylcyclopropenone sensitization with weekly scalp DPC. This specimen was whole blood, taken in connection with sensitization to the hapten diphenylcyclopropenone (DPC). All receptors derive from a woman aged 60-75 years with alopecia areata. Some clones in this sample may be carry-over from other donors' samples.

This clonotype occurred many times. The rearrangement uses TRBV7-8 and TRBJ2-7, with D uncertain. The CDR3 is 15 amino acids. Trimming shortened V by 6 bases and J by 0 bases, and 15 bases separated the two germline ends. The V gene's germline CDR1 is SGHVS and CDR2 FQNEAQ. For the CDR3, the DNA is TGTGCCAGCAGTCCGGGCCCGGGTCCCTCCTACGAGCAGTACTTC. It is translated as CASSPGPGPSYEQYF.

This clonotype has ten or more counts. The V call is TRBV2, the J call TRBJ2-7; 9 bases match TRBD1. This CDR3 comprises 16 residues. The V segment lost 4 bases and the J segment 9 bases; nucleotides outside the gene matches: 16. Germline V gives CDR1 SNHLY, CDR2 FYNNEI. DNA of the CDR3: TGTGCCAGCAGTGGGTATCATAAGGGGACAGGGTATGGGCAGTACTTC. It specifies CASSGYHKGTGYGQYF.

The J gene is TRBJ2-3, the V gene TRBV7-8, with TRBD2 identical over 11 bases. This CDR3 spans 17 amino acids. Trimming removed 4 bases from V and 1 base from J; junction bases left unmatched: 7. The germline V gene encodes CDR1 SGHVS and CDR2 FQNEAQ. DNA for the CDR3: TGTGCCAGCAGCTCCGGGACTAGCGGACGTCGCACAGATACGCAGTATTTT. This gives the protein CASSSGTSGRRTDTQYF. Looking up the rest from reference TRBV7-8 and TRBJ2-3 gives the full variable domain: GAGVSQSPRYKVAKRGQDVALRCDPISGHVSLFWYQQALGQGPEFLTYFQNEAQLDKSGLPSDRFFAERPEGSVSTLKIQRTQQEDSAVYLCASSSGTSGRRTDTQYFGPGTRLTVL.

With regard to this clonotype: A read error may account for a junction end that differs from germline. The chain is built from TRBV28 and TRBJ2-1, with TRBD2 identical over 9 bases. Germline values: CDR1 MDHEN, CDR2 SYDVKM. The CDR3 contains 13 residues. The CDR3 is CASSLNLAGGPVF. The CDR3 region has the DNA TGTGCCAGCAGTTTAAATTTGGCGGGGGGGCCGGTCTTC.

This clonotype was recorded at least ten times. The V call is TRBV10-2, the J call TRBJ1-5; no definite D call. Germline CDR1 reads WSHSY; CDR2 reads SAAADI. There are 17 residues in the CDR3. V dropped 6 bases and J dropped 1 base, with 19 bases sitting between them. In DNA form, the CDR3 reads TGCGCCAGCAGCAACCACTGGGGTCGGCAGAGCAATCAGCCCCAGCATTTT. This translates into CASSNHWGRQSNQPQHF.

This clonotype was detected many times. The V call is TRBV20-1, the J call TRBJ2-7; TRBD2 matches 12 bases. CDR3 size: 16 residues. CDR1 is DFQATT, CDR2 SNEGSKA, per germline (reference sequence). Trimming took 6 bases from V and 2 from J; bases not matched to a gene: 11. The CDR3 DNA reads as TGCAGTGCCGCCCCTATGACTAGCGGGGGAACCTACGAGCAGTACTTC. Translation: CSAAPMTSGGTYEQYF.

This clonotype was detected a few times. This chain uses TRBV4-2 with TRBJ2-3; D remains unclear. The CDR3 covers 14 residues. The ends were cut back, 0 bases at V and 10 bases at J, with 14 bases in the middle. The germline CDR1 and CDR2 sequences are LGHNA and YNFKEQ. CDR3 bases: TGTGCCAGCAGCCAAGAACGCTCCTCCTGGGCGCAGTATTTT. Residues: CASSQERSSWAQYF.

This chain uses TRBV7-9 with TRBJ1-2, with 7 bases that match TRBD1. Germline CDR1 is SEHNR and CDR2 is FQNEAQ (reference sequence). The CDR3 length is 18 residues. Unmatched junction bases numbered 18, after V lost 8 bases and J lost 0 bases. The CDR3 DNA reads as TGTGCCAGCTTCTCCTCTTTTTACCGGGACAGCTCTAACTATGGCTACACCTTC. It encodes CASFSSFYRDSSNYGYTF.

A few counts support this clonotype. The rearrangement uses TRBV20-1 and TRBJ2-2, with D maybe TRBD2 (6 bases). Germline V gene sequence: CDR1 DFQATT, CDR2 SNEGSKA (reference sequence). Trimming removed 4 bases from V and 2 bases from J, with 11 bases in between. The CDR3 has 14 residues. The CDR3 coding sequence is TGCAGTGCTATTAGAGCGGGCAACACCGGGGAGCTGTTTTTT. Amino acids: CSAIRAGNTGELFF.

This clonotype was picked up many times. The chain links TRBV29-1 to TRBJ2-2; D is possibly TRBD2 (6 bases). Germline CDR1 is SQVTM and CDR2 is ANQGSEA. The CDR3 contains 13 residues. V lost 5 bases and J 6 bases, leaving 13 bases between the germline ends. The CDR3 bases are TGCAGCGTTTCGGGGACGGGGGCCGGGGAGCTGTTTTTT. As protein: CSVSGTGAGELFF.

J is TRBJ2-7 and V is TRBV12-3 or TRBV12-4; a possible D gene is TRBD2 (7 bases). The V end lost 4 bases, the J end lost 6 bases, and 16 bases lay between the germline ends. The CDR3 is made up of 14 amino acids. The chain's CDR3 is CASSSRAGAGEQYF. The CDR3 coding sequence is TGTGCCAGCAGTTCCCGTGCGGGGGCGGGCGAGCAGTACTTC.

This clonotype has ten or more counts. The chain links TRBV18 to TRBJ2-4; D is possibly TRBD1 (6 bases). V was clipped by 5 bases and J by 6 bases, with 11 bases between them. Germline CDR1 and CDR2: KGHSH and LQKENI. The CDR3 length is 13 residues. Here the CDR3 reads CASSSSDRNIQYF. Here the CDR3 DNA reads TGTGCCAGCTCATCCTCGGACAGAAACATTCAGTACTTC.

The gene calls are TRBV10-3 and TRBJ1-1; D is possibly TRBD1 (5 bases). Germline V gives CDR1 ENHRY, CDR2 SYGVKD. The CDR3 has 15 residues. The V gene lost 6 bases and the J gene lost 5 bases, with 19 bases spanning the gap. Here the CDR3 reads CAIRTQTGPVTEAFF. DNA for the CDR3: TGTGCCATCAGGACCCAAACAGGTCCGGTGACTGAAGCTTTCTTT.

CDR3 in DNA: TGTGCCAGCAGCTTAGGGTCCGCGGGGGCAGCTGAAGCTTTCTTT. Its protein product is CASSLGSAGAAEAFF. The rearrangement uses TRBV11-2 and TRBJ1-1; perhaps TRBD1 as D (6 bases). In germline, CDR1 is SGHAT, CDR2 FQNNGV. V lost 1 base and J lost 6, with 15 bases in between. This CDR3 region has 15 residues.

This clonotype has at least ten counts. The chain links TRBV12-3 or TRBV12-4 to TRBJ2-7; 11 bases are shared with TRBD1. Trimming removed 1 base from V and 2 bases from J; junction bases left unmatched: 7. This CDR3 has 17 amino acids. CDR3 residues: CASSLGTGGPGTYEQYF. In DNA, the CDR3 is TGTGCCAGCAGTTTAGGGACAGGGGGCCCCGGAACCTACGAGCAGTACTTC.

This clonotype has only a few counts. V gene TRBV5-4 combines with J gene TRBJ1-6, with D maybe TRBD1 (6 bases). The CDR3 runs 15 residues. Trimming cost V 0 bases and J 7 bases, with 11 bases left between them. Germline-derived CDR1 and CDR2 are SGHNT and YYREEE (reference sequence). The CDR3: CASSLVQGHNSPLHF. CDR3 in DNA: TGTGCCAGCAGCTTGGTGCAGGGGCACAATTCACCCCTCCACTTT. Variable domain in full (rest from reference TRBV5-4 and TRBJ1-6): ETGVTQSPTHLIKTRGQQVTLRCSSQSGHNTVSWYQQALGQGPQFIFQYYREEENGRGNFPPRFSGLQFPNYSSELNVNALELDDSALYLCASSLVQGHNSPLHFGNGTRLTVT.

This clonotype was counted only a few times. J is TRBJ1-2 and V is TRBV21-1; the table's D call TRBD1 went unverified against the DNA. TRBV21-1 is reported as a pseudogene. The CDR3 has 17 residues. The CDR3 protein is CASSKALPALGKEGYTF. The DNA for the CDR3 is TGTGCCAGCAGCAAAGCGCTCCCGGCTCTGGGGAAGGAGGGCTACACCTTC.

This chain connects TRBV30 to TRBJ2-7, with D tentatively TRBD1 (6 bases). The CDR3 consists of 14 residues. The germline V gene has CDR1 GTSNPN and CDR2 SVGIG (reference sequence). Trimming removed 3 bases at V and 4 bases at J, with 16 bases between. CDR3 coding DNA: TGTGCCTGGAGCCGTGGACAGACTTTTTACGAGCAGTACTTC. This sequence encodes CAWSRGQTFYEQYF. The entire variable domain, with the rest obtained from reference TRBV30 and TRBJ2-7, is as follows: SQTIHQWPATLVQPVGSPLSLECTVEGTSNPNLYWYRQAAGRGLQLLFYSVGIGQISSEVPQNLSASRPQDRQFILSSKKLLLSDSGFYLCAWSRGQTFYEQYFGPGTRLTVT.

The table lists this clonotype with many counts. This chain links TRBV29-1 with TRBJ1-2, with a tentative D call TRBD1 (5 bases). This CDR3 contains 11 residues. The V gene's germline CDR1 is SQVTM and CDR2 ANQGSEA. With 7 bases removed from V and 6 bases from J, the gap between germline ends came to 12 bases. The DNA for the CDR3 is TGCAGCGGAGCAGGGTTTGATGGCTACACCTTC. It encodes CSGAGFDGYTF.

This clonotype was observed a few times. The rearrangement links TRBV2 to TRBJ1-5; D is unresolved. V lost 5 bases and J lost 0, with 8 bases in between. Looked up from germline, CDR1 is SNHLY and CDR2 is FYNNEI. CDR3 length: 14 amino acids. CDR3 nucleotide sequence: TGTGCCAGCAGTTCGGCGAATAGCAATCAGCCCCAGCATTTT. It encodes CASSSANSNQPQHF.

The V call is TRBV2, the J call TRBJ1-5, with no clear D. CDR3 length: 13 amino acids. Germline CDR1 is SNHLY and CDR2 is FYNNEI. V lost 4 bases and J lost 11, with 15 bases in between. This CDR3 is CASSVLTDRTQHF. For the CDR3, the DNA is TGTGCCAGCAGTGTTTTGACGGATAGGACCCAGCATTTT.

This clonotype was seen repeatedly, ten times or more. The gene calls are TRBV20-1 and TRBJ2-1; D is perhaps TRBD2 (6 bases). V was pared by 7 bases and J by 0 bases, with 13 bases between. The CDR3 sequence is 14 residues long. Germline CDR1 and CDR2: DFQATT and SNEGSKA (reference sequence). The CDR3 bases are TGCAGTGTCTCGGGGGAGTTCTCCTACAATGAGCAGTTCTTC. This encodes CSVSGEFSYNEQFF.

This sequence joins TRBV6-5 and TRBJ2-7, with D perhaps matching TRBD1 (6 bases). Germline loops: CDR1 MNHEY, CDR2 SVGAGI. The CDR3 length is 12 residues. V was pared by 6 bases and J by 2 bases, with 8 bases between. The CDR3 sequence is CASRDRAYEQYF. Written as DNA, the CDR3 is TGTGCCAGCAGGGACAGAGCCTACGAGCAGTACTTC.

This clonotype was detected ten times or more. The J gene is TRBJ1-1, the V gene TRBV29-1; no clear D gene. CDR3 length: 11 amino acids. Trimming removed 3 bases from V and 0 bases from J, with 2 bases in between. CDR1 is SQVTM, CDR2 ANQGSEA, per germline. The CDR3 region has the DNA TGCAGCGTTGAGTTGAACACTGAAGCTTTCTTT. Translated: CSVELNTEAFF.

This clonotype was seen repeatedly, ten times or more. The V and J genes are TRBV7-9 and TRBJ2-1, with D tentatively TRBD2 (6 bases). This CDR3 spans 14 amino acids. CDR1 SEHNR and CDR2 FQNEAQ come from the germline V gene (reference sequence). V lost 0 bases and J 7 bases, leaving 10 bases between the germline ends. CDR3 in DNA: TGTGCCAGCAGCTTAGCGGGGGGACGAAATGAGCAGTTCTTC. Its protein is CASSLAGGRNEQFF.

A few counts support this clonotype. This chain uses TRBV5-5 with TRBJ2-7, with D uncertain. Germline V CDR1 and CDR2: SGHKS, YYEKEE (reference sequence). The CDR3 covers 15 residues. V was clipped by 0 bases and J by 2 bases, with 12 bases between them. In DNA form, the CDR3 reads TGTGCCAGCAGCTTGGACGTTCTGACTCCCTACGAGCAGTACTTC. This sequence encodes CASSLDVLTPYEQYF.

The chain joins TRBV5-1 to TRBJ2-7, with a possible D match to TRBD1 (5 bases). CDR1 and CDR2 (germline): SGHRS, YFSETQ. V was pared by 0 bases and J by 2 bases, with 9 bases between. The length of the CDR3 is 14 residues. The CDR3 here is CASSLATGPYEQYF. The CDR3 DNA reads as TGCGCCAGCAGCTTGGCCACAGGCCCCTACGAGCAGTACTTC.

This clonotype was seen many times. The chain joins TRBV2 to TRBJ2-3, with D unresolved. The germline CDR1 and CDR2 sequences are SNHLY and FYNNEI. The CDR3 is made up of 13 amino acids. V lost 5 bases to trimming and J lost 3 bases, with 9 bases between them. DNA for the CDR3: TGTGCCAGCAGTCTCAGTTTGACAGATACGCAGTATTTT. Its protein is CASSLSLTDTQYF. The full variable domain, with the rest looked up from reference TRBV2 and TRBJ2-3, is EPEVTQTPSHQVTQMGQEVILRCVPISNHLYFYWYRQILGQKVEFLVSFYNNEISEKSEIFDDQFSVERPDGSNFTLKIRSTKLEDSAMYFCASSLSLTDTQYFGPGTRLTVL.

This chain links TRBV11-2 with TRBJ1-1, with 7 bases fitting TRBD1. Germline V gene lookup returns CDR1 SGHAT and CDR2 FQNNGV. This CDR3 region has 16 residues. With V trimmed by 5 bases and J by 1 base, 10 bases remained unmatched. The DNA of the CDR3 is TGTGCCAGCAGCCGGGACTGGGGACAGACGAACACTGAAGCTTTCTTT. This sequence encodes CASSRDWGQTNTEAFF.